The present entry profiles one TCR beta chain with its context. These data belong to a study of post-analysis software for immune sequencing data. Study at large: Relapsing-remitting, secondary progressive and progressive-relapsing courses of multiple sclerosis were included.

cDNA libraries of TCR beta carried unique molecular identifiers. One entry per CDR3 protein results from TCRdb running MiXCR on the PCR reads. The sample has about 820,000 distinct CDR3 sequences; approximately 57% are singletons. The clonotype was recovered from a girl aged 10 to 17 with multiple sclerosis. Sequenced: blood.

The CDR3 reads CASSLDPQDAVLQSTQYF. The CDR3 DNA reads as TGTGCCAGCAGCTTAGACCCTCAGGATGCGGTCCTACAAAGCACGCAGTATTTT. The J gene is TRBJ2-3, the V gene TRBV7-3; D unclear. The V end lost 2 bases, the J end lost 9 bases, and 27 bases lay between the germline ends. This CDR3 contains 18 residues. Germline assignment: CDR1 SGHTA and CDR2 FQGTGA.